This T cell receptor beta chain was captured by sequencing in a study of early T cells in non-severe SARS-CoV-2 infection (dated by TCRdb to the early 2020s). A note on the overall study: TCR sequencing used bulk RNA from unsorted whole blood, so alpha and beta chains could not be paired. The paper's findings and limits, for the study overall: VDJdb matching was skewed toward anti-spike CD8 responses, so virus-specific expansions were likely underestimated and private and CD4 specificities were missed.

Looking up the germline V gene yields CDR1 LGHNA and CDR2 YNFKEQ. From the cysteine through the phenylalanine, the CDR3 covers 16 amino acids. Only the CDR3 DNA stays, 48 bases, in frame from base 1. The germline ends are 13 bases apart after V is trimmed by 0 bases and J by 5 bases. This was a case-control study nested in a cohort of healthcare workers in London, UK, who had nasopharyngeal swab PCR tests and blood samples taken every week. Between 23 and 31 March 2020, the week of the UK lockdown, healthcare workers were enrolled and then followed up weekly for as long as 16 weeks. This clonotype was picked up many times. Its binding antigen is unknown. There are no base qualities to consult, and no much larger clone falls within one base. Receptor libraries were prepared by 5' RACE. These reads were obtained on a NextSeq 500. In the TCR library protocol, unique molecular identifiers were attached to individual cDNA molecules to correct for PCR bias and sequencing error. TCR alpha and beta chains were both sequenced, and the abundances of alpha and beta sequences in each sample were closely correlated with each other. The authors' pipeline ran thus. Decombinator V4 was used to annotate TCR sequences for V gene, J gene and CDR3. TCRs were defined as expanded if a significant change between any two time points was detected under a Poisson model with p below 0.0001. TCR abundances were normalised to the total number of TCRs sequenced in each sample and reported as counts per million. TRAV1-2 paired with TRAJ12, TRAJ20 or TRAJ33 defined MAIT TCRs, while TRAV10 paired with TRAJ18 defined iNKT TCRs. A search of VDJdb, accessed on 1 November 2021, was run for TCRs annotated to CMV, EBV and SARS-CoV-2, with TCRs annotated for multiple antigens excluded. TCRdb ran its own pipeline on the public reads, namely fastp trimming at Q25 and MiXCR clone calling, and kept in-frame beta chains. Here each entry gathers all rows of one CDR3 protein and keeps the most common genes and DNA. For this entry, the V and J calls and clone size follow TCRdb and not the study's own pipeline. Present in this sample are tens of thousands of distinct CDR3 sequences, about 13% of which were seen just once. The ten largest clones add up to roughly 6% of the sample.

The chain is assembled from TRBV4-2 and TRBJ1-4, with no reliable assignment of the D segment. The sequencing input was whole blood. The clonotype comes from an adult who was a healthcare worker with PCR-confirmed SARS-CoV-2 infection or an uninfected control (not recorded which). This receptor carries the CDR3 CASSQDYRQSNEKLFF. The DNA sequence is TGTGCCAGCAGCCAAGATTACCGGCAGTCCAATGAAAAACTGTTTTTT.